These T cell receptor beta chains were read from a single sample in a study of blood T cells in healthy people across ages. TCRdb itself ran the 5' RACE reads through MiXCR, one entry per CDR3 protein. Among about 800,000 distinct CDR3 sequences listed, just under 25% were seen once. Separately, the same data were catalogued under a study of T cells of mothers and their children.

The specimen sequenced was blood. These receptor sequences come from a boy aged 5-17 years in good health. Each CDR3 is given with its conserved first and last residue. Each record gives: V gene, clone size, D gene, J gene, CDR3 protein, CDR3 DNA. D genes are given only for firm matches. The size entry is marked missing in some rows and otherwise reads once, few, many or a size class.

V gene: TRBV25-1
clone size: NA
D gene: TRBD1
J gene: TRBJ2-5
CDR3 protein: CASSERKTGTGETQYF
CDR3 DNA: TGTGCCAGCAGTGAACGGAAGACAGGGACCGGAGAGACCCAGTACTTC

V gene: TRBV4-3
clone size: few
D gene: TRBD2
J gene: TRBJ2-3
CDR3 protein: CASSQETSGMWLDTQYF
CDR3 DNA: TGCGCCAGCAGCCAAGAAACTAGCGGGATGTGGTTGGATACGCAGTATTTT

V gene: TRBV20-1
clone size: once
D gene: TRBD1
J gene: TRBJ2-3
CDR3 protein: CSARDRQGTTDTQYF
CDR3 DNA: TGCAGTGCTAGAGATAGACAGGGGACCACAGATACGCAGTATTTT

V gene: TRBV7-2
clone size: NA
D gene: TRBD2
J gene: TRBJ2-1
CDR3 protein: CASSPEAGANNEQFF
CDR3 DNA: TGTGCCAGCAGCCCCGAAGCGGGGGCTAACAATGAGCAGTTCTTC

V gene: TRBV29-1
clone size: few
D gene: NA
J gene: TRBJ2-5
CDR3 protein: CSVVDRTQYF
CDR3 DNA: TGCAGCGTTGTGGACAGGACCCAGTACTTC

V gene: TRBV7-2
clone size: NA
D gene: TRBD1
J gene: TRBJ1-4
CDR3 protein: CASRTGTGFEELFF
CDR3 DNA: TGTGCCAGCAGAACCGGGACAGGGTTTGAAGAACTGTTTTTT

V gene: TRBV7-3
clone size: NA
D gene: NA
J gene: TRBJ2-5
CDR3 protein: CASSLTGVGMSETQYF
CDR3 DNA: TGTGCCAGCAGCTTAACGGGGGTAGGGATGAGTGAGACCCAGTACTTC

V gene: TRBV29-1
clone size: NA
D gene: NA
J gene: TRBJ2-1
CDR3 protein: CSVESVRWDEQFF
CDR3 DNA: TGCAGCGTTGAGTCTGTTAGGTGGGATGAGCAGTTCTTC

V gene: TRBV20-1
clone size: NA
D gene: TRBD1
J gene: TRBJ1-5
CDR3 protein: CSAGQGATGSNQPQHF
CDR3 DNA: TGCAGTGCTGGACAGGGGGCGACGGGTAGCAATCAGCCCCAGCATTTT

V gene: TRBV20-1
clone size: NA
D gene: NA
J gene: TRBJ2-3
CDR3 protein: CSAKTGFRHTDTQYF
CDR3 DNA: TGCAGTGCTAAAACAGGGTTTCGTCACACAGATACGCAGTATTTT

V gene: TRBV28
clone size: NA
D gene: TRBD1
J gene: TRBJ1-1
CDR3 protein: CASSFPGGNVEAFF
CDR3 DNA: TGTGCCAGCAGTTTCCCAGGGGGGAATGTTGAAGCTTTCTTT

V gene: TRBV6-5
clone size: NA
D gene: TRBD2
J gene: TRBJ2-1
CDR3 protein: CASGLAQSYNEQFF
CDR3 DNA: TGTGCCAGCGGACTAGCTCAATCCTACAATGAGCAGTTCTTC

V gene: TRBV7-2
clone size: few
D gene: TRBD1
J gene: TRBJ2-3
CDR3 protein: CASSSDRDPTDTQYF
CDR3 DNA: TGTGCCAGCAGTTCGGACAGGGATCCCACAGATACGCAGTATTTT

V gene: TRBV12-3/TRBV12-4
clone size: NA
D gene: NA
J gene: TRBJ2-3
CDR3 protein: CASAGYADTQYF
CDR3 DNA: TGTGCCAGCGCCGGATATGCGGATACGCAGTATTTT

V gene: TRBV7-2
clone size: few
D gene: TRBD1
J gene: TRBJ2-7
CDR3 protein: CASSLSGTGGGEQYF
CDR3 DNA: TGTGCCAGCAGCTTATCGGGGACAGGGGGCGGGGAGCAGTACTTC

V gene: TRBV7-9
clone size: NA
D gene: NA
J gene: TRBJ2-1
CDR3 protein: CASSPDWAGYNEQFF
CDR3 DNA: TGTGCCAGCAGCCCAGACTGGGCAGGCTACAATGAGCAGTTCTTC

V gene: TRBV2
clone size: NA
D gene: NA
J gene: TRBJ2-5
CDR3 protein: CASSDYSGLEETQYF
CDR3 DNA: TGTGCCAGCAGTGATTATAGCGGACTTGAAGAGACCCAGTACTTC

V gene: TRBV28
clone size: NA
D gene: TRBD1
J gene: TRBJ2-7
CDR3 protein: CASIPQVGGTGDEQYF
CDR3 DNA: TGTGCCAGCATTCCCCAAGTAGGGGGGACAGGGGACGAGCAGTACTTC

V gene: TRBV7-2
clone size: NA
D gene: TRBD2
J gene: TRBJ2-7
CDR3 protein: CASSLVPRGISYEQYF
CDR3 DNA: TGTGCCAGCAGCTTAGTCCCGCGGGGGATCTCCTACGAGCAGTACTTC

V gene: TRBV3-1
clone size: NA
D gene: TRBD1
J gene: TRBJ2-1
CDR3 protein: CASSQDFTGGFLSEQFF
CDR3 DNA: TGTGCCAGCAGCCAAGATTTTACAGGGGGATTTTTAAGTGAGCAGTTCTTC

V gene: TRBV3-1
clone size: NA
D gene: NA
J gene: TRBJ2-2
CDR3 protein: CASSQSAAGELFF
CDR3 DNA: TGTGCCAGCAGCCAGTCTGCCGCCGGGGAGCTGTTTTTT

V gene: TRBV9
clone size: few
D gene: NA
J gene: TRBJ1-6
CDR3 protein: CASSVEAGPNSPLHF
CDR3 DNA: TGTGCCAGCAGCGTAGAGGCAGGACCGAATTCACCCCTCCACTTT

V gene: TRBV5-1
clone size: NA
D gene: NA
J gene: TRBJ1-2
CDR3 protein: CASSLRTENVGYTF
CDR3 DNA: TGCGCCAGCAGCTTAAGGACAGAGAATGTGGGCTACACCTTC

V gene: TRBV14
clone size: NA
D gene: NA
J gene: TRBJ2-3
CDR3 protein: CASSQGSRRDPTDTQYF
CDR3 DNA: TGTGCCAGCAGCCAAGGCTCGCGCAGGGATCCCACAGATACGCAGTATTTT

V gene: TRBV9
clone size: few
D gene: NA
J gene: TRBJ1-1
CDR3 protein: CASSVAPENTEAFF
CDR3 DNA: TGTGCCAGCAGCGTAGCTCCAGAAAACACTGAAGCTTTCTTT

V gene: TRBV20-1
clone size: few
D gene: NA
J gene: TRBJ2-2
CDR3 protein: CSASWGRGTGELFF
CDR3 DNA: TGCAGTGCTAGTTGGGGGAGAGGGACCGGGGAGCTGTTTTTT